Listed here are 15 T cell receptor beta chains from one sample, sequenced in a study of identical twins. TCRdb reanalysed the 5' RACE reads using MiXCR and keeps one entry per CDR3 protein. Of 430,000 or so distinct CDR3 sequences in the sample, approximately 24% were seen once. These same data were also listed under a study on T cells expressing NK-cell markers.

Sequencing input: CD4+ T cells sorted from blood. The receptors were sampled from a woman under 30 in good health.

The CDR3 DNA reads TGTGCCAGCACCGCAAAGGAGAGGGCCCTACGATACCCCCTCCACTTT. It translates to CASTAKERALRYPLHF. This rearrangement joins TRBV3-1 to TRBJ1-6; the D is unclear. V lost 7 bases and J 13 bases, leaving 26 bases between the germline ends. Germline V gives CDR1 LGHDT, CDR2 YNNKEL (reference sequence). The CDR3 is made up of 16 amino acids.

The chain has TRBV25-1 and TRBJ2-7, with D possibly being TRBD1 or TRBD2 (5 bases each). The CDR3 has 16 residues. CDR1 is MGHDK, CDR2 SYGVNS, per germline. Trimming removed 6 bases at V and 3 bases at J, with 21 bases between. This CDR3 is CASRGFSQGRLYEQYF. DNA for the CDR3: TGTGCCAGCAGAGGGTTTAGTCAGGGACGCCTCTACGAGCAGTACTTC.

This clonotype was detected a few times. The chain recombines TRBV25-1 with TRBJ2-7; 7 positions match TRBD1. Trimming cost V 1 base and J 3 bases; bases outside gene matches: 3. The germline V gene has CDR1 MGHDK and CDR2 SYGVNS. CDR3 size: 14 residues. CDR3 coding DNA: TGTGCCAGCAGTGAATTAGACAGGGTCTACGAGCAGTACTTC. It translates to CASSELDRVYEQYF.

The CDR3 bases are TGTGCCAGCAGCCTCAAGGGGGATGGGTTTAATGGCTACACCTTC. It codes for CASSLKGDGFNGYTF. The V call is TRBV7-9, the J call TRBJ1-2; weak D call: TRBD1 (6 bases). Germline CDR1 and CDR2: SEHNR and FQNEAQ (reference sequence). V shed 5 bases and J shed 6 bases, with 19 bases lying between them. The CDR3 sequence is 15 residues long.

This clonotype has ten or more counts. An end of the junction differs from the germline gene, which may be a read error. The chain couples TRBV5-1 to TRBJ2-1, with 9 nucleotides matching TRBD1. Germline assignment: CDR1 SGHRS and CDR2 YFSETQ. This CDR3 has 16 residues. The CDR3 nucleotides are TGCGCCAGCAGTTTGGGGTTAGGGACAGGGAACCATGAGCAGTTCTTC. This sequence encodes CASSLGLGTGNHEQFF.

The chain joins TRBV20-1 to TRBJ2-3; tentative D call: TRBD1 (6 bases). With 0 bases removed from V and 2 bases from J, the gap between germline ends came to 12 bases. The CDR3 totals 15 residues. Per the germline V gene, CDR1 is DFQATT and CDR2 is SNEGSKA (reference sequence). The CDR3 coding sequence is TGCAGTGCTAGAGATCTAAGGGGGAACACAGATACGCAGTATTTT. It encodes CSARDLRGNTDTQYF.

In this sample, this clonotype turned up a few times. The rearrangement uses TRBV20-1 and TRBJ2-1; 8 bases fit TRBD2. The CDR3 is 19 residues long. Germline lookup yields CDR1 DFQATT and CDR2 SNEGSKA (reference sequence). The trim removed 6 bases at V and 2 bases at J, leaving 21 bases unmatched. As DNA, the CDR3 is TGCAGTGCCACTCGAGGAGCGGGAGTTTTTCTGCGTACCTACAATGAGCAGTTCTTC. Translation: CSATRGAGVFLRTYNEQFF.

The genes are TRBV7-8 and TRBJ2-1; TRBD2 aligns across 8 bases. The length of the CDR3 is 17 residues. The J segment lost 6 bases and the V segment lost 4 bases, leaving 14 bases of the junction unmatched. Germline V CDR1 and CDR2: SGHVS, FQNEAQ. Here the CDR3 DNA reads TGTGCCAGCAGCTCCCGGGAGGGGCTAGCGGGTTCCAATGAGCAGTTCTTC. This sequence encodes CASSSREGLAGSNEQFF.

CDR3 loop: CASSHGQKGTLFF. CDR3 bases: TGTGCCAGCAGCCACGGACAGAAGGGCACGCTGTTTTTT. J is TRBJ2-2 and V is TRBV11-1, with a tentative D call TRBD1 (6 bases). Germline V lookup: CDR1 SGHAT, CDR2 FQDESV (reference sequence). The CDR3 sequence is 13 residues long. The germline V and J ends were trimmed by 5 bases and 13 bases, with 17 bases remaining between them.

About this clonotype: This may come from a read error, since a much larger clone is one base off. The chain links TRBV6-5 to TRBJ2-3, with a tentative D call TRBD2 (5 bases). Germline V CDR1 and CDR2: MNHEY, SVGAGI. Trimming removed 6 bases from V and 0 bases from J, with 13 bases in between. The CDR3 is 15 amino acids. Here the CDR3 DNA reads TGTGCCAGCAGCTACATCGGGATTAGCACAGATACGCAGTATTTT. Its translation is CASSYIGISTDTQYF.

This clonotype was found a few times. The CDR3, as DNA: TGTGCCAGCAGGTCCACAGGGGGCAAAAACATTCAGTACTTC. Amino acid sequence: CASRSTGGKNIQYF. V and J are TRBV12-3 or TRBV12-4 and TRBJ2-4; 8 nucleotides line up with TRBD1. V trimming: 6 bases; J trimming: 3 bases; junction bases outside the gene matches: 4. The CDR3 loop spans 14 amino acids.

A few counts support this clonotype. The CDR3 loop is CASSSDPRVSEQYF. CDR3 in DNA: TGTGCCAGCAGCTCAGACCCGCGGGTCTCCGAGCAGTACTTC. The chain employs TRBV7-9 and TRBJ2-7, with D possibly TRBD2 on 5 matching bases. V lost 4 bases, J lost 6 bases, and 16 bases lay in between. The V gene's germline CDR1 is SEHNR and CDR2 FQNEAQ (reference sequence). The CDR3 consists of 14 residues.

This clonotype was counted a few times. The CDR3 region is CSAGKETYGYTF. CDR3 DNA sequence: TGCAGTGCTGGAAAAGAGACCTATGGCTACACCTTC. This rearrangement joins TRBV20-1 to TRBJ1-2; D gene uncertain. V shed 5 bases and J shed 4 bases, with 11 bases lying between them. Germline loops: CDR1 DFQATT, CDR2 SNEGSKA (reference sequence). CDR3 length: 12 residues.

The CDR3 region has the DNA TGTGCCAGCAGCCCCGACTCAGACAATGAGCAGTTCTTC. It codes for CASSPDSDNEQFF. This sequence joins TRBV7-2 and TRBJ2-1; D is ambiguous. V lost 5 bases, J lost 5 bases, and 10 bases lay in between. The CDR3 sequence is 13 residues long. Germline-derived CDR1 and CDR2 are SGHTA and FQGNSA.

The CDR3, as DNA: TGTGCCACCAGCTACCGACTGAGTCAAAATTCACCCCTCCACTTT. Its protein is CATSYRLSQNSPLHF. The chain uses TRBV15 and TRBJ1-6; D is ambiguous. Looked up from germline, CDR1 is LNHNV and CDR2 is YYDKDF (reference sequence). V dropped 5 bases and J dropped 7 bases, with 15 bases sitting between them. CDR3 length: 15 residues. Drawing the rest from reference TRBV15 and TRBJ1-6, the complete variable domain is DAMVIQNPRYQVTQFGKPVTLSCSQTLNHNVMYWYQQKSSQAPKLLFHYYDKDFNNEADTPDNFQSRRPNTSFCFLDIRSPGLGDTAMYLCATSYRLSQNSPLHFGNGTRLTVT.